This TCR beta chain derives from a study of blood T cell repertoires in COVID-19. On the study more broadly: Both acute and convalescent COVID-19 samples were obtained from the United States, Italy and Spain. Sample material is recorded as cDNA or gDNA derived from T cells, B-cell-depleted T cells, or PBMCs.

Per germline, CDR1 SGHNT and CDR2 YYREEE (reference sequence). The junction had 5 bases not matched to a gene; V was cut back by 5 bases and J by 3 bases. The CDR3 has 14 residues. Sequenced by immunoSEQ multiplex PCR; TCRdb stores in-frame clones only, minus some. The sample lists around 140,000 clones, over 70% occurring once. The chain has TRBV5-4 and TRBJ1-5; 7 bases fit TRBD1. The sequence was obtained from a man aged 50 to 60 who had recovered from COVID-19. Sequenced sample: peripheral blood. The CDR3 here is CASSIRGDNQPQHF. CDR3 in DNA: TGTGCCAGCAGTATCAGGGGGGACAATCAGCCCCAGCATTTT.